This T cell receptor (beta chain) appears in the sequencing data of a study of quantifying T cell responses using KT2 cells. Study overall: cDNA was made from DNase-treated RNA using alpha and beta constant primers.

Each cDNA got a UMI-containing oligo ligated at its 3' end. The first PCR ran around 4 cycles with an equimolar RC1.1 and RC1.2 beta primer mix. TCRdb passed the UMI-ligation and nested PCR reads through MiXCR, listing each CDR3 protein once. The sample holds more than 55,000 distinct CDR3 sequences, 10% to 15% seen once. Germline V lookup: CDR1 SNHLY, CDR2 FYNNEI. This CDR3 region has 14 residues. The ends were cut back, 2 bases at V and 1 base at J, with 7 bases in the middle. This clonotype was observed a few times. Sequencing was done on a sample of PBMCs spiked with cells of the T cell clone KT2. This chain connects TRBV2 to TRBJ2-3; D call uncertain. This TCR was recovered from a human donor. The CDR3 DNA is TGTGCCAGCAGTGAACAGAGTGGCACAGATACGCAGTATTTT. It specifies CASSEQSGTDTQYF.